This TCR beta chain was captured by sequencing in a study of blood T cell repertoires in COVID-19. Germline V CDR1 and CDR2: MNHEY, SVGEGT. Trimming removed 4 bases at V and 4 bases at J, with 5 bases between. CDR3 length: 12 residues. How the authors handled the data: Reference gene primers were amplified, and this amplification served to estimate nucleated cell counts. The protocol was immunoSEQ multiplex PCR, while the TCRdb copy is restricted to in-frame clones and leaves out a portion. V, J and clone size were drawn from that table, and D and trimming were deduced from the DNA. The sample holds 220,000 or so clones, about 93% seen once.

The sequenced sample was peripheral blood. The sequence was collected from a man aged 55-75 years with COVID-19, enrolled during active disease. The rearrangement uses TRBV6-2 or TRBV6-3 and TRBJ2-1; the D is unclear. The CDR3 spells CASSSEYNEQFF. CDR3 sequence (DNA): TGTGCCAGCAGTTCCGAGTACAATGAGCAGTTCTTC.